What follows are 28 T cell receptor beta chains derived from one specimen sequenced in a study of blood T cell repertoires in COVID-19. The repertoire was sequenced with immunoSEQ multiplex PCR; TCRdb's copy has only in-frame clones and lacks some. This table has roughly 250,000 clones, around 89% appearing once. The sample comprised PBMCs or T cells enriched from blood (not recorded which). Receptors originate from a man between 35 and 55 years old who had recovered from COVID-19.

V and J are TRBV7-9 and TRBJ2-5; D may be TRBD1 (6 bases). Per germline, CDR1 SEHNR and CDR2 FQNEAQ (reference sequence). The V end lost 3 bases, the J end lost 4 bases, and 12 bases lay between the germline ends. The CDR3 is 14 amino acids. CDR3 amino acids: CASSLGAGAETQYF. The DNA for the CDR3 is TGTGCCAGCAGCTTGGGGGCAGGGGCAGAGACCCAGTACTTC.

This sequence joins TRBV24-1 and TRBJ2-3, with D unresolved. Germline V lookup: CDR1 KGHDR, CDR2 SFDVKD. The CDR3 length is 12 residues. The V end was cut by 8 bases, the J end by 2 bases, with 7 bases between. The CDR3 DNA sequence: TGTGCCACCACCTCAGACACAGATACGCAGTATTTT. This translates into CATTSDTDTQYF.

The CDR3 region is CASSQFLGGTNEKLFF. CDR3 DNA: TGTGCCAGCAGCCAATTCCTCGGAGGAACTAATGAAAAACTGTTTTTT. The chain joins TRBV3-1 (or the pseudogene TRBV3-2) to TRBJ1-4; D gene uncertain. V gave up 2 bases and J gave up 1 base, with 11 bases separating them. Germline CDR1 is LGHDT and CDR2 is YNNKEL (reference sequence). This CDR3 has 16 residues.

In nucleotides, the CDR3 is TGTGCCAGCAGACGCGACAGGGACCCCTTTGCAACTAATGAAAAACTGTTTTTT. It translates to CASRRDRDPFATNEKLFF. This sequence joins TRBV7-8 and TRBJ1-4; 7 bases line up with TRBD1. V lost 6 bases to trimming and J lost 0 bases; unmatched junction nucleotides: 13. Germline V gives CDR1 SGHVS, CDR2 FQNEAQ. There are 18 residues in the CDR3. Full variable domain (rest looked up from reference TRBV7-8 and TRBJ1-4): GAGVSQSPRYKVAKRGQDVALRCDPISGHVSLFWYQQALGQGPEFLTYFQNEAQLDKSGLPSDRFFAERPEGSVSTLKIQRTQQEDSAVYLCASRRDRDPFATNEKLFFGSGTQLSVL.

V gene TRBV12-3 or TRBV12-4 combines with J gene TRBJ1-5; D remains ambiguous. V was pared by 2 bases and J by 4 bases, with 6 bases between. CDR3 length: 13 amino acids. CDR3 in amino acids: CASSLFGNQPQHF. As DNA, the CDR3 is TGTGCCAGCAGTTTATTCGGTAATCAGCCCCAGCATTTT.

This chain connects TRBV14 to TRBJ2-7; 10 nucleotides line up with TRBD2. This CDR3 is 16 amino acids long. The V gene end was trimmed by 3 bases and the J gene end by 2 bases; junction bases not matched to a gene: 7. In germline, CDR1 is SGHDN, CDR2 FVKESK. In DNA, the CDR3 is TGTGCCAGCAGCCATGAGGGACTAGCGAATACCTACGAGCAGTACTTC. This translates into CASSHEGLANTYEQYF.

This clone was detected only a few times. The rearrangement uses TRBV27 and TRBJ2-5; 7 nucleotides agree with TRBD1. The CDR3 consists of 12 residues. Unmatched junction bases numbered 1, after V lost 9 bases and J lost 0 bases. CDR1 and CDR2 (germline): MNHEY, SMNVEV (reference sequence). CDR3 sequence reads: CASGQDQETQYF. The CDR3 DNA reads as TGTGCCAGTGGACAGGACCAAGAGACCCAGTACTTC.

V usage is TRBV7-9 and J usage is TRBJ2-2, with D perhaps matching TRBD1 (6 bases). The CDR3 length is 16 residues. Germline CDR1 and CDR2: SEHNR and FQNEAQ (reference sequence). The V and J ends lost 0 bases and 4 bases respectively, with 12 bases between them. The CDR3 region is CASSLAGTTPTGELFF. The CDR3 DNA reads as TGTGCCAGCAGCTTAGCCGGGACAACGCCCACCGGGGAGCTGTTTTTT.

The chain employs TRBV6-2 or TRBV6-3 and TRBJ2-1; D gene unclear. The CDR3 is 12 amino acids. With 2 bases removed from V and 5 bases from J, the gap between germline ends came to 4 bases. The germline CDR1 and CDR2 sequences are MNHEY and SVGEGT. CDR3 residues: CASSYPDNEQFF. CDR3 coding DNA: TGTGCCAGCAGTTACCCGGACAATGAGCAGTTCTTC.

This chain uses TRBV11-2 with TRBJ2-3; D call uncertain. Trimming took off 4 bases at V and 2 bases at J, with 10 bases between the two ends. This CDR3 spans 14 amino acids. Per germline, CDR1 SGHAT and CDR2 FQNNGV. CDR3 sequence: CASSWRQLTDTQYF. CDR3 in DNA: TGTGCCAGCAGCTGGCGGCAGCTCACAGATACGCAGTATTTT.

This clone was observed a handful of times. The chain employs TRBV30 and TRBJ1-6; TRBD1 matches 8 bases. Germline lookup yields CDR1 GTSNPN and CDR2 SVGIG (reference sequence). Losses at the gene ends were 4 bases for V and 13 bases for J; bases not matched to a gene: 9. The CDR3 length is 13 residues. Here the CDR3 reads CAWTGGDGSPLHF. The CDR3 bases are TGTGCCTGGACAGGGGGCGACGGGTCGCCCCTCCACTTT.

The chain carries TRBV7-8 and TRBJ1-1; D is unresolved. The V gene lost 4 bases and the J gene lost 1 base, with 13 bases spanning the gap. CDR1 and CDR2 from the germline V gene are SGHVS and FQNEAQ. The CDR3 runs to 15 residues. The CDR3 DNA reads as TGTGCCAGCAGCTCTAGGAGGGCGGGGAACACTGAAGCTTTCTTT. Its translation: CASSSRRAGNTEAFF.

V and J are TRBV9 and TRBJ2-5; 8 nucleotides agree with TRBD2. The CDR3 runs to 16 residues. CDR1 is SGDLS, CDR2 YYNGEE, per germline. V lost 0 bases, J lost 5 bases, and 9 bases stayed unmatched. The CDR3 bases are TGTGCCAGCAGCGTAGCGCATCGGGAGGGCTGGGAGACCCAGTACTTC. Translating it yields CASSVAHREGWETQYF.

The V and J genes are TRBV20-1 and TRBJ1-5, with TRBD1 matching 7 bases. After removal of 3 bases from V and 3 bases from J, the junction contained 14 bases not matched to a gene. This CDR3 has 17 amino acids. The germline V gene encodes CDR1 DFQATT and CDR2 SNEGSKA (reference sequence). In nucleotides, the CDR3 is TGCAGTGCTAGTATCCGGGGGCGGGACAGAGACAATCAGCCCCAGCATTTT. It translates to CSASIRGRDRDNQPQHF.

The rearrangement joins TRBV6-6 to TRBJ1-6; the D is unclear. Germline CDR1 and CDR2: MNHNY and SVGAGI (reference sequence). Trimming removed 2 bases at V and 0 bases at J, with 8 bases between. The CDR3 length is 16 residues. This CDR3 reads CASSYAARSYNSPLHF. In DNA, the CDR3 is TGTGCCAGCAGTTACGCCGCGCGCTCCTATAATTCACCCCTCCACTTT.

The gene calls are TRBV5-4 and TRBJ2-7, with 8 nucleotides matching TRBD1. Trimming at V came to 4 bases and at J to 2 bases, leaving 11 bases not matched to a gene. Per germline, CDR1 SGHNT and CDR2 YYREEE (reference sequence). CDR3 length: 16 residues. The CDR3 sequence is CASSRSAGTGAYEQYF. The CDR3 DNA is TGTGCCAGCAGCCGAAGCGCCGGGACAGGAGCCTACGAGCAGTACTTC.

The rearrangement links TRBV27 to TRBJ2-7, with D perhaps TRBD1 (5 bases). CDR1 and CDR2 (germline): MNHEY, SMNVEV (reference sequence). The CDR3 runs 14 residues. The ends were cut back, 3 bases at V and 5 bases at J, with 14 bases in the middle. The CDR3 region has the DNA TGTGCCAGCAGTTTCGGCCAGGGTAGAGACGAGCAGTACTTC. Translating it yields CASSFGQGRDEQYF.

The chain links TRBV5-6 to TRBJ2-3; TRBD1 agrees at 7 bases. Germline trimming cut 0 bases from V and 2 bases from J; bases unmatched to any gene: 6. The CDR3 covers 16 residues. Germline CDR1 SGHDT, CDR2 YYEEEE. The CDR3 bases are TGTGCCAGCAGCTTGGCGTTACAGGGGTACACAGATACGCAGTATTTT. Translated, it gives CASSLALQGYTDTQYF.

The chain combines TRBV4-1 with TRBJ2-7; TRBD1 agrees at 10 bases. The CDR3 runs to 15 residues. The germline CDR1 and CDR2 sequences are MGHRA and YSYEKL. V shed 0 bases, J shed 6 bases, and the junction held 5 bases outside the gene matches. This CDR3 is CASSQDIRDRGEQYF. DNA for the CDR3: TGCGCCAGCAGCCAAGACATCCGGGACAGGGGCGAGCAGTACTTC.

The rearrangement links TRBV6-2 or TRBV6-3 to TRBJ2-4; TRBD1 agrees at 11 bases. The V segment lost 5 bases and the J segment 10 bases; nucleotides outside the gene matches: 7. Germline CDR1 MNHEY, CDR2 SVGEGT. The CDR3 runs to 14 residues. The CDR3 bases are TGTGCCAGCAGTCCGGACAGGGGGCTTTGGATTCAGTACTTC. Translation gives CASSPDRGLWIQYF.

The chain recombines TRBV7-2 with TRBJ1-2, with 8 bases matching TRBD1. J was trimmed by 8 bases and V by 5 bases; bases with no gene match: 13. CDR3 length: 15 residues. Germline V gene sequence: CDR1 SGHTA, CDR2 FQGNSA. The CDR3 loop is CASSETSQGARGYTF. For the CDR3, the DNA is TGTGCCAGCAGCGAAACAAGCCAGGGGGCACGGGGCTACACCTTC. Using reference TRBV7-2 and TRBJ1-2 for the parts outside the CDR3, the full variable domain is GAGVSQSPSNKVTEKGKDVELRCDPISGHTALYWYRQSLGQGLEFLIYFQGNSAPDKSGLPSDRFSAERTGGSVSTLTIQRTQQEDSAVYLCASSETSQGARGYTFGSGTRLTVV.

CDR3 coding DNA: TGTGCCGGGCCGGCACAGGGGGATGGCTACACCTTC. Amino acids: CAGPAQGDGYTF. The genes are TRBV27 and TRBJ1-2; 8 bases line up with TRBD1. Germline V gives CDR1 MNHEY, CDR2 SMNVEV (reference sequence). V lost 11 bases to trimming and J lost 6 bases; unmatched junction nucleotides: 8. This CDR3 has 12 amino acids.

V is TRBV7-2 and J is TRBJ1-6; weak D call: TRBD1 (6 bases). Trimming removed 1 base at V and 8 bases at J, with 12 bases between. Germline values: CDR1 SGHTA, CDR2 FQGNSA. CDR3 length: 15 amino acids. The CDR3, as DNA: TGTGCCAGCAGCTTAGAGGGGGATGGGGATTCACCCCTCCACTTT. It codes for CASSLEGDGDSPLHF.

This clone has ten or more counts. The genes are TRBV7-2 and TRBJ1-5; no firm D call. The CDR3 totals 13 residues. Trimming removed 5 bases at V and 0 bases at J, with 5 bases between. From germline, CDR1 is SGHTA and CDR2 FQGNSA. The CDR3: CASSLNSNQPQHF. DNA of the CDR3: TGTGCCAGCAGCCTTAATAGCAATCAGCCCCAGCATTTT.

Comment on this clone: A junction end diverges from the germline sequence, so it may reflect a read error. The chain carries TRBV10-1 and TRBJ2-7; 8 bases are shared with TRBD1. Germline-derived CDR1 and CDR2 are WNHNN and SYGVQD (reference sequence). CDR3 length: 15 residues. The CDR3 loop reads CASSEQGAEDNPFLF. CDR3 sequence (DNA): TGCGCCAGCAGTGAGCAGGGGGCTGAAGACAATCCATTCCTCTTC.

The rearrangement joins TRBV19 to TRBJ2-3; 8 nucleotides align to TRBD1. The CDR3 totals 16 residues. With V trimmed by 5 bases and J by 1 base, 8 bases remained unmatched. The germline CDR1 and CDR2 sequences are LNHDA and SQIVND (reference sequence). In nucleotides, the CDR3 is TGTGCCAGTAGTTTTAAGACAGGGGCGGGCACAGATACGCAGTATTTT. This sequence encodes CASSFKTGAGTDTQYF.

The chain couples TRBV24-1 to TRBJ1-5, with D perhaps TRBD1 (5 bases). The CDR3 sequence is 14 residues long. The V gene lost 9 bases and the J gene lost 3 bases, with 14 bases spanning the gap. Germline CDR1 is KGHDR and CDR2 is SFDVKD. This CDR3 reads CATSAWGDNQPQHF. CDR3 DNA: TGTGCCACCTCAGCATGGGGGGACAATCAGCCCCAGCATTTT.

As DNA, the CDR3 is TGTGCCAGCAGCTTTGCGGGGTTCGGCACAGATACGCAGTATTTT. This gives the protein CASSFAGFGTDTQYF. V and J are TRBV5-4 and TRBJ2-3; perhaps TRBD2 as D (6 bases). Germline V gives CDR1 SGHNT, CDR2 YYREEE (reference sequence). The CDR3 extends over 15 amino acids. With 2 bases removed from V and 1 base from J, the gap between germline ends came to 11 bases.